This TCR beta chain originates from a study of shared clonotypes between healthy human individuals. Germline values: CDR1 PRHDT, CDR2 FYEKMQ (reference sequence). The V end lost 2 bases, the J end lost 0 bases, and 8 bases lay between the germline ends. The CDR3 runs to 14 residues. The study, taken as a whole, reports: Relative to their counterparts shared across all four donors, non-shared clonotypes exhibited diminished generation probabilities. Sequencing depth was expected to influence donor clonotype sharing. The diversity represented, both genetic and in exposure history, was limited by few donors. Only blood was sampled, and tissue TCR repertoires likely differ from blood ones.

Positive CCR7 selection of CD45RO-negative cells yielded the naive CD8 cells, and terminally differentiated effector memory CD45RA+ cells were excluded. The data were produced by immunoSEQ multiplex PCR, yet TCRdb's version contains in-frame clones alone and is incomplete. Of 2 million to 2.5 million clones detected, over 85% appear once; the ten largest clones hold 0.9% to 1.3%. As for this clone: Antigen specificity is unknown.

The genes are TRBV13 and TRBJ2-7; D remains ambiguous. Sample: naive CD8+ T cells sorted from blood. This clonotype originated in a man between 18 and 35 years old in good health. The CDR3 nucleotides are TGTGCCAGCAGCTTAAGCGTAAGCTCCTACGAGCAGTACTTC. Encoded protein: CASSLSVSSYEQYF.